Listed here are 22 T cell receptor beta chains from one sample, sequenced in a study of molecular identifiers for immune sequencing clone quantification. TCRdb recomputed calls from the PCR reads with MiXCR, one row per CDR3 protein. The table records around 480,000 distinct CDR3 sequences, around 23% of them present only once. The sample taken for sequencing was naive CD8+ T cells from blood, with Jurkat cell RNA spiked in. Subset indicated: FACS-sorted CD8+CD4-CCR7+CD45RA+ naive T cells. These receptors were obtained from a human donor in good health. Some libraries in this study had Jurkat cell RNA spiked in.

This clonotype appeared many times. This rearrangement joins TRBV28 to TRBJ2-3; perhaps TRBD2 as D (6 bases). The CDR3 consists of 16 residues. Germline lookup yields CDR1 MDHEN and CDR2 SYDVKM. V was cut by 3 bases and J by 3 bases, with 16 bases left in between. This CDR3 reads CASSFFGEAVTDTQYF. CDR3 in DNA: TGTGCCAGCAGTTTTTTTGGGGAGGCTGTAACAGATACGCAGTATTTT. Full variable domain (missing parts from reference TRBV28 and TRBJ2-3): DVKVTQSSRYLVKRTGEKVFLECVQDMDHENMFWYRQDPGLGLRLIYFSYDVKMKEKGDIPEGYSVSREKKERFSLILESASTNQTSMYLCASSFFGEAVTDTQYFGPGTRLTVL.

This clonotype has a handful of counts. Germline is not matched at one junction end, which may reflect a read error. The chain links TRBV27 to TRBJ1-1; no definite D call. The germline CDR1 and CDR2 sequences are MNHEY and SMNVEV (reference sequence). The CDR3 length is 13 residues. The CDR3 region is CTSSLWGNTEAFF. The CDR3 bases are TGTACCAGCAGTTTATGGGGAAACACTGAAGCTTTCTTT.

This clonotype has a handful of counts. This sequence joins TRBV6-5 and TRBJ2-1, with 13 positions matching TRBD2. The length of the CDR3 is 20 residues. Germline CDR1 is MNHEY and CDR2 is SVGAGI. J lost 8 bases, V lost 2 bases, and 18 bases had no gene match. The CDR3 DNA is TGTGCCAGCAGTTACACGTCGGGACAGACACTAGCGGGGGGGCCCTATGAGCAGTTCTTC. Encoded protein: CASSYTSGQTLAGGPYEQFF.

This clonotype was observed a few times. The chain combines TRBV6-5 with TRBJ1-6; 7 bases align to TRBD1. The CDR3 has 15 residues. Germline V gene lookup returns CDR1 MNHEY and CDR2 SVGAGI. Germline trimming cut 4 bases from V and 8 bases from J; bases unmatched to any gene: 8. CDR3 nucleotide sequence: TGTGCCAGCAGTTTCTCGGACAGGACGGATTCACCCCTCCACTTT. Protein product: CASSFSDRTDSPLHF.

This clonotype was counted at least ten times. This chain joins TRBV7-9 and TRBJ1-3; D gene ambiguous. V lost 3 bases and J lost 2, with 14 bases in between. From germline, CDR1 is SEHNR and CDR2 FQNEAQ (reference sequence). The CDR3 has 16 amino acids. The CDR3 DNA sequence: TGTGCCAGCAGCTTTTTGGACCACACGGCTGGAAACACCATATATTTT. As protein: CASSFLDHTAGNTIYF.

The CDR3 sequence: CASSLHRELNTEAFF. The CDR3, as DNA: TGTGCCAGCAGCTTACATAGAGAGTTGAACACTGAAGCTTTCTTT. V usage is TRBV7-2 and J usage is TRBJ1-1; no definite D call. The CDR3 has 15 residues. Trimming shortened V by 2 bases and J by 0 bases, and 10 bases separated the two germline ends. The germline V gene has CDR1 SGHTA and CDR2 FQGNSA. The complete variable domain, with remaining parts taken from reference TRBV7-2 and TRBJ1-1, reads GAGVSQSPSNKVTEKGKDVELRCDPISGHTALYWYRQSLGQGLEFLIYFQGNSAPDKSGLPSDRFSAERTGGSVSTLTIQRTQQEDSAVYLCASSLHRELNTEAFFGQGTRLTVV.

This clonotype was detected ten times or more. The CDR3 sequence: CSASTSASTDTQYF. CDR3 coding DNA: TGCAGTGCTAGTACGAGCGCTAGCACAGATACGCAGTATTTT. This chain joins TRBV20-1 and TRBJ2-3; D is unclear. In germline, CDR1 is DFQATT, CDR2 SNEGSKA (reference sequence). V was pared by 3 bases and J by 0 bases, with 10 bases between. There are 14 residues in the CDR3.

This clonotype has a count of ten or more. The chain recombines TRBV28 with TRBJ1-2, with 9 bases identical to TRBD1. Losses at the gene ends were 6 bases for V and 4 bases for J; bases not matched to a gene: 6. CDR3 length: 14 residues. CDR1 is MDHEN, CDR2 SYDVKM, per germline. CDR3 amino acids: CASSLQGAGYGYTF. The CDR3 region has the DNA TGTGCCAGCAGCCTACAGGGGGCCGGCTATGGCTACACCTTC.

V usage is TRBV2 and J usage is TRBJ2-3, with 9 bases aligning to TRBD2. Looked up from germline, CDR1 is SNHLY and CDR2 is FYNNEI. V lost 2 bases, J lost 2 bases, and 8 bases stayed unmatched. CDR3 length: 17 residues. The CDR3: CASSETGSGGPTDTQYF. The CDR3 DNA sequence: TGTGCCAGCAGTGAAACGGGTAGCGGGGGACCCACAGATACGCAGTATTTT.

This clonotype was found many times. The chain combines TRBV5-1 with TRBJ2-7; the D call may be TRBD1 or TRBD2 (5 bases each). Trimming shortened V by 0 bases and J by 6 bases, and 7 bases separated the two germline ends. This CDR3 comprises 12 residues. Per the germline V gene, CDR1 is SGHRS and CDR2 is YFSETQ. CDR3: CASSLAGAEQYF. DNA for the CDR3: TGCGCCAGCAGCTTGGCCGGGGCCGAGCAGTACTTC.

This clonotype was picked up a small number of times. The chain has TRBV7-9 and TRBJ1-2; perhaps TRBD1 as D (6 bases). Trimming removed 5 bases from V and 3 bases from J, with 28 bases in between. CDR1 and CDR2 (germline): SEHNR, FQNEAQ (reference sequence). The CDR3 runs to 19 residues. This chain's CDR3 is CASSVFPLGRGRGDYGYTF. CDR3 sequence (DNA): TGTGCCAGCAGCGTTTTCCCCTTGGGTCGGGGGCGCGGGGACTATGGCTACACCTTC.

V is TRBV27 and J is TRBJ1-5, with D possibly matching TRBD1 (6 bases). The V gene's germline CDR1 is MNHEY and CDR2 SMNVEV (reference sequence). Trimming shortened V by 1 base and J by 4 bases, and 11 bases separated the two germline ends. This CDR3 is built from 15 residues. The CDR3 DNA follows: TGTGCCAGCAGTTTATTCCCGGACAGAAATCAGCCCCAGCATTTT. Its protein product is CASSLFPDRNQPQHF.

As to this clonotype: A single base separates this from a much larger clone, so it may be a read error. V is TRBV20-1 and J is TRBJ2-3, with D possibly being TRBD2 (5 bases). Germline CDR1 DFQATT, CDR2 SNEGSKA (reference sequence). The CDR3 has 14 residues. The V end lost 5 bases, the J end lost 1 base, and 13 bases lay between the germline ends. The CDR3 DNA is TGCAGTGCTGGAGTATCGCGGGGCACAGATACGCAGTATTTT. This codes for CSAGVSRGTDTQYF.

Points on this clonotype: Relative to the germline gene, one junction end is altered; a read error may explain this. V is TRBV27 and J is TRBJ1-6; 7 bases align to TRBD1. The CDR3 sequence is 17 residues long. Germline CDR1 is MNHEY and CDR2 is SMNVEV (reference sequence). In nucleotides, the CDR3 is TGTGCCAGCAGTTCCGACAGGGTTGGATCCTATATTTCACCCCTCCACTTT. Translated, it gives CASSSDRVGSYISPLHF.

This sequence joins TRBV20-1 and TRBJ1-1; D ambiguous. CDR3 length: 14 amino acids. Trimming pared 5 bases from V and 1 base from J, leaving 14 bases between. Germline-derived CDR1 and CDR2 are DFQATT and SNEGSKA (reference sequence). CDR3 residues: CSAADGSSNTEAFF. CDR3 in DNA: TGCAGTGCTGCGGACGGTTCATCGAACACTGAAGCTTTCTTT.

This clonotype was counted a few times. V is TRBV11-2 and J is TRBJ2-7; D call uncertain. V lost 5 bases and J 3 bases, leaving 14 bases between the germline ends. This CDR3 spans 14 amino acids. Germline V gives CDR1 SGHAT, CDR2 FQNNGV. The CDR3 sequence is CASSPTASGYEQYF. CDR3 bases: TGTGCCAGCAGCCCCACCGCTAGTGGCTACGAGCAGTACTTC.

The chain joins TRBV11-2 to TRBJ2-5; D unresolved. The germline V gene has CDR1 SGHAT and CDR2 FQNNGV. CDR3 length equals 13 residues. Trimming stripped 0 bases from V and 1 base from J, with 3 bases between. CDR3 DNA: TGTGCCAGCAGCTTAGACGCCCAAGAGACCCAGTACTTC. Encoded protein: CASSLDAQETQYF.

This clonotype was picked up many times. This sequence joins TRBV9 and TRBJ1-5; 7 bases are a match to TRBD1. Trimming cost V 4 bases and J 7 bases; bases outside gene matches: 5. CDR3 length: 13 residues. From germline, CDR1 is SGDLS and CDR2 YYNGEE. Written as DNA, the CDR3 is TGTGCCAGCAGCCCTGAGGGGGCCCAGCCCCAGCATTTT. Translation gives CASSPEGAQPQHF.

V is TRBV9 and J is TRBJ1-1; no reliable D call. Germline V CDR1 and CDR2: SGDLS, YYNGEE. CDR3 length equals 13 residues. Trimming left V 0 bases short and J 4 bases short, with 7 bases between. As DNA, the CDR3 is TGTGCCAGCAGCGTAGAAGGAGCCACTGAAGCTTTCTTT. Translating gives CASSVEGATEAFF.

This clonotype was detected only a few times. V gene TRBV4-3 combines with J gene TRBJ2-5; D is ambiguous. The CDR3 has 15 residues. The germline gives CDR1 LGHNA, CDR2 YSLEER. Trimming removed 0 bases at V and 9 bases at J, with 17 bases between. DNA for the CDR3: TGCGCCAGCAGCCAAGATCGGGCCCCCCCGGTCGCCCAGTACTTC. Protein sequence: CASSQDRAPPVAQYF.

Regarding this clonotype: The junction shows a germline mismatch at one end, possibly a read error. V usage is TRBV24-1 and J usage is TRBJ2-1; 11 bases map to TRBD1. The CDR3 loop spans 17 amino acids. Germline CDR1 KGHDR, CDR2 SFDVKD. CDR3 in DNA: TGTGCCATCAGTGACTGGGACGGGACAGGGGGTGTCCATGAGCAGTTCTTC. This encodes CAISDWDGTGGVHEQFF.

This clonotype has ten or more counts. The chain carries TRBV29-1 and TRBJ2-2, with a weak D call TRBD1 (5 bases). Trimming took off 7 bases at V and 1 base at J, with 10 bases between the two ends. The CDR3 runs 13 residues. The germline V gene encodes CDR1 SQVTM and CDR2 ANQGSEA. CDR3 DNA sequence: TGCAGCGCACCCAGGGAGAACACCGGGGAGCTGTTTTTT. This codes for CSAPRENTGELFF.